Shown below are 22 T cell receptor beta chains from a single sample sequenced in a study of blood T cell repertoires in COVID-19. The assay was immunoSEQ multiplex PCR, and TCRdb's table has in-frame clones only and misses some. The profile shows 210,000 or so clones, less than 85% of them singletons. The source material was peripheral blood. The origin of the receptors is a woman of 80 years or more with COVID-19, enrolled during active disease.

V usage is TRBV6-1 and J usage is TRBJ1-2; D is uncertain. The V and J ends lost 0 bases and 8 bases respectively, with 10 bases between them. Germline values: CDR1 MNHNS, CDR2 SASEGT. The CDR3 totals 13 residues. Written as DNA, the CDR3 is TGTGCCAGCAGTGAAGCGGGAGGGAACGGCTACACCTTC. Translated: CASSEAGGNGYTF.

This clone has only one observation. The chain joins TRBV5-4 to TRBJ1-1, with D possibly TRBD1 on 6 matching bases. V was cut by 4 bases and J by 1 base, with 17 bases left in between. The CDR3 sequence is 16 residues long. Germline values: CDR1 SGHNT, CDR2 YYREEE (reference sequence). The CDR3 DNA follows: TGTGCCAGCAGCCCTGGGACATCTTCTCGGAACACTGAAGCTTTCTTT. It yields the protein CASSPGTSSRNTEAFF.

The rearrangement joins TRBV5-1 to TRBJ1-1; D gene uncertain. Trimming cost V 9 bases and J 1 base, with 13 bases left between them. The CDR3 totals 13 residues. Germline V gene data show CDR1 as SGHRS and CDR2 as YFSETQ. The CDR3 protein is CATAAAENTEAFF. The CDR3 DNA follows: TGCGCCACCGCAGCGGCGGAGAACACTGAAGCTTTCTTT.

This chain connects TRBV29-1 to TRBJ2-5, with D perhaps matching TRBD1 (6 bases). The germline V gene has CDR1 SQVTM and CDR2 ANQGSEA. The CDR3 contains 13 residues. The V end lost 6 bases, the J end lost 0 bases, and 11 bases lay between the germline ends. CDR3 in DNA: TGCAGCGTGGATGGGGGCTACCAAGAGACCCAGTACTTC. This translates into CSVDGGYQETQYF.

The V call is TRBV7-3, the J call TRBJ2-2; TRBD2 matches at 14 bases. Germline values: CDR1 SGHTA, CDR2 FQGTGA. The CDR3 spans 17 residues. After removal of 5 bases from V and 8 bases from J, the junction contained 10 bases not matched to a gene. The CDR3 region has the DNA TGTGCCAGCAGCCCGTCGGGGACTAGCGGGAGAGCTGGGGAGCTGTTTTTT. Protein: CASSPSGTSGRAGELFF.

This clone has only a few counts. The V gene is TRBV19, the J gene TRBJ1-1; D is uncertain. Trimming took off 6 bases at V and 4 bases at J, with 9 bases between the two ends. This CDR3 has 12 amino acids. Germline values: CDR1 LNHDA, CDR2 SQIVND (reference sequence). CDR3 amino acids: CASRDRGTEAFF. The CDR3 DNA reads TGTGCCAGTAGGGACCGGGGCACTGAAGCTTTCTTT.

The genes are TRBV19 and TRBJ1-1, with 7 bases lining up with TRBD1. The germline V gene has CDR1 LNHDA and CDR2 SQIVND (reference sequence). This CDR3 region has 12 residues. V shed 7 bases, J shed 6 bases, and the junction held 5 bases outside the gene matches. The CDR3 DNA reads TGTGCCAGTACCCCAGGGGGGCCTGAAGCTTTCTTT. Translating gives CASTPGGPEAFF.

The chain employs TRBV6-5 and TRBJ2-1, with D perhaps TRBD1 (5 bases). Germline assignment: CDR1 MNHEY and CDR2 SVGAGI. Trimming shortened V by 6 bases and J by 2 bases, and 14 bases separated the two germline ends. This CDR3 has 15 residues. The DNA for the CDR3 is TGTGCCAGCAGCAGACAGCAAGGGGCCTACAATGAGCAGTTCTTC. Its translation: CASSRQQGAYNEQFF.

This clone was counted a few times. Here the CDR3 reads CASTRGQTGELFF. The CDR3 coding sequence is TGTGCCAGTACCAGGGGGCAGACCGGGGAGCTGTTTTTT. This chain links TRBV19 with TRBJ2-2; 8 bases line up with TRBD1. Per the germline V gene, CDR1 is LNHDA and CDR2 is SQIVND (reference sequence). V was clipped by 7 bases and J by 5 bases; unmatched bases: 3. This CDR3 contains 13 residues.

This chain links TRBV27 with TRBJ2-4; 9 bases map to TRBD1. The V segment lost 6 bases and the J segment 6 bases; nucleotides outside the gene matches: 6. The CDR3 loop spans 14 amino acids. In germline, CDR1 is MNHEY, CDR2 SMNVEV (reference sequence). The CDR3 reads CASSPRDRVNIQYF. DNA for the CDR3: TGTGCCAGCAGCCCTCGGGACAGGGTAAACATTCAGTACTTC.

V gene TRBV20-1 combines with J gene TRBJ1-2; D possibly corresponds to TRBD1 (6 bases). V was clipped by 3 bases and J by 5 bases, with 10 bases between them. Germline assignment: CDR1 DFQATT and CDR2 SNEGSKA (reference sequence). The CDR3 has 12 residues. This CDR3 is CSASYRDYGYTF. Here the CDR3 DNA reads TGCAGTGCTAGTTACAGGGATTATGGCTACACCTTC.

A word on this clone: The sample carries other DNA sequences with the same CDR3. The chain uses TRBV7-9 and TRBJ1-3; D is undetermined. Germline loops: CDR1 SEHNR, CDR2 FQNEAQ (reference sequence). The length of the CDR3 is 14 residues. The V end was cut by 1 base, the J end by 0 bases, with 4 bases between. This CDR3 reads CASSLGSSGNTIYF. CDR3 bases: TGTGCCAGCAGCTTAGGCAGCTCTGGAAACACCATATATTTT.

The chain is built from TRBV27 and TRBJ1-5; 9 bases match TRBD1. This CDR3 is built from 20 residues. Germline lookup yields CDR1 MNHEY and CDR2 SMNVEV (reference sequence). V shed 0 bases and J 1 base; nucleotides not matched to a gene: 13. CDR3 loop: CASSLSQKEEGQGSNQPQHF. CDR3 sequence (DNA): TGTGCCAGCAGTTTATCGCAAAAAGAAGAGGGACAGGGCAGCAATCAGCCCCAGCATTTT.

This clone was seen a single time. The rearrangement uses TRBV16 and TRBJ1-4; tentative D call: TRBD1 (5 bases). V was trimmed by 4 bases and J by 0 bases, leaving 9 bases between them. Germline assignment: CDR1 KGHSY and CDR2 FQNENV. CDR3 length equals 15 residues. Here the CDR3 DNA reads TGTGCCAGCAGCCCAACGACAGCAACTAATGAAAAACTGTTTTTT. Its protein is CASSPTTATNEKLFF.

This clone came up once. This chain links TRBV5-1 with TRBJ1-2, with 9 nucleotides matching TRBD1. This CDR3 is 14 amino acids long. After removal of 1 base from V and 5 bases from J, the junction contained 3 bases not matched to a gene. The germline CDR1 and CDR2 sequences are SGHRS and YFSETQ. CDR3 sequence (DNA): TGCGCCAGCAGCTTGCCAGGACAGGGGTATGGCTACACCTTC. Translated, it gives CASSLPGQGYGYTF.

The V gene is TRBV29-1, the J gene TRBJ1-2, with D unclear. The CDR3 loop spans 13 amino acids. V lost 6 bases and J 5 bases, leaving 16 bases between the germline ends. Germline V CDR1 and CDR2: SQVTM, ANQGSEA. The CDR3 spells CSVLARGNYGYTF. The CDR3, as DNA: TGCAGCGTCCTGGCACGAGGCAATTATGGCTACACCTTC.

The chain is built from TRBV14 and TRBJ1-1, with D possibly TRBD1 on 5 matching bases. The CDR3 consists of 16 residues. The germline CDR1 and CDR2 sequences are SGHDN and FVKESK. Trimming took off 4 bases at V and 1 base at J, with 16 bases between the two ends. The CDR3 is CASSRNGGLRNTEAFF. Written as DNA, the CDR3 is TGTGCCAGCAGCCGGAATGGGGGACTTCGGAACACTGAAGCTTTCTTT. Complete variable domain (other parts from reference TRBV14 and TRBJ1-1): EAGVTQFPSHSVIEKGQTVTLRCDPISGHDNLYWYRRVMGKEIKFLLHFVKESKQDESGMPNNRFLAERTGGTYSTLKVQPAELEDSGVYFCASSRNGGLRNTEAFFGQGTRLTVV.

V is TRBV6-1 and J is TRBJ1-5; D may be TRBD1 (5 bases). V lost 2 bases to trimming and J lost 5 bases, with 13 bases between them. This CDR3 region has 15 residues. Looked up from germline, CDR1 is MNHNS and CDR2 is SASEGT. The DNA of the CDR3 is TGTGCCAGCAGTGAACCTCATGGGGGGGATCAGCCCCAGCATTTT. Its protein product is CASSEPHGGDQPQHF.

The chain recombines TRBV29-1 with TRBJ1-2; D is undetermined. The CDR3 consists of 12 residues. Germline V gene sequence: CDR1 SQVTM, CDR2 ANQGSEA. Deletions cut 3 bases from V and 0 bases from J, with 5 bases between. The CDR3 here is CSVDRTNYGYTF. CDR3 bases: TGCAGCGTTGACAGGACTAACTATGGCTACACCTTC.

The chain combines TRBV24-1 with TRBJ2-1; D ambiguous. CDR3 length: 13 residues. Per germline, CDR1 KGHDR and CDR2 SFDVKD. V lost 2 bases to trimming and J lost 6 bases, with 7 bases between them. The CDR3 here is CATSDWSGNEQFF. The CDR3 DNA reads as TGTGCCACCAGTGATTGGTCAGGCAATGAGCAGTTCTTC.

The J gene is TRBJ2-1, the V gene TRBV11-1, with D maybe TRBD2 (5 bases). The length of the CDR3 is 15 residues. Trimming removed 3 bases from V and 2 bases from J, with 11 bases in between. CDR1 is SGHAT and CDR2 is FQDESV in the germline V gene (reference sequence). The CDR3 sequence is CASSFAGLTYNEQFF. For the CDR3, the DNA is TGTGCCAGCAGCTTCGCGGGTCTGACCTACAATGAGCAGTTCTTC.

The chain employs TRBV9 and TRBJ2-2; 9 bases are a match to TRBD1. V gave up 0 bases and J gave up 4 bases; unmatched junction bases: 4. This CDR3 has 16 amino acids. In germline, CDR1 is SGDLS, CDR2 YYNGEE. DNA of the CDR3: TGTGCCAGCAGCGTAGGGAACAGGGGGCGCACCGGGGAGCTGTTTTTT. Residues: CASSVGNRGRTGELFF.